This T cell receptor (beta chain) was captured by sequencing in a study of shared clonotypes between healthy human individuals. Some clones are missing from TCRdb's copy, which holds only in-frame ones; the method was immunoSEQ multiplex PCR. The sample lists some 490,000 clones; roughly 80% were seen once. This CDR3 has 16 residues. The germline gives CDR1 LNHDA, CDR2 SQIVND (reference sequence). Trimming left V 2 bases short and J 2 bases short, with 15 bases between. This receptor was obtained from a woman aged 35 to 49 in good health. Some clones in this sample may be carry-over from other donors' samples. Sequencing was carried out using PBMCs. The V and J genes are TRBV19 and TRBJ1-2; perhaps TRBD1 as D (5 bases). CDR3 coding DNA: TGTGCCAGTAGTATAACGTTTGCAGGGACCAACTATGGCTACACCTTC. It specifies CASSITFAGTNYGYTF.